The 28 T cell receptor beta chains reported below all come from one sample, sequenced in a study of Ad26.COV2.S vaccination and SARS-CoV-2 variants. The treatment is: around 19 received Ad26.COV2.S at low or high dose, single or two shots; 5 received placebo; per-sample allocation not given. The study sampled participants on day 63 after the first vaccine or placebo injection. Sequencing was performed with immunoSEQ multiplex PCR; in TCRdb, only in-frame clones are kept and a portion is missing. The profile shows about 420,000 clones, roughly 90% of them singletons. The specimen was peripheral blood, collected in a trial of Ad26.COV2.S vaccine versus placebo. The source is a person aged 18-60 years who received the Ad26.COV2.S COVID-19 vaccine or a placebo.

The CDR3 protein is CASSQGIGTRTDTQYF. CDR3 nucleotide sequence: TGTGCCAGCAGCCAGGGGATCGGGACTAGAACAGATACGCAGTATTTT. The rearrangement joins TRBV6-2 or TRBV6-3 to TRBJ2-3; 8 bases are a match to TRBD2. The V segment lost 6 bases and the J segment 3 bases; nucleotides outside the gene matches: 11. Germline CDR1 reads MNHEY; CDR2 reads SVGEGT. The CDR3 contains 16 residues.

The V call is TRBV19, the J call TRBJ2-5; TRBD1 or TRBD2 may be the D gene (5 bases each). V was cut by 3 bases and J by 10 bases, with 15 bases left in between. The germline CDR1 and CDR2 sequences are LNHDA and SQIVND (reference sequence). The CDR3 is 13 amino acids. CDR3 in amino acids: CASSIRGLEDQYF. The CDR3 DNA reads as TGTGCCAGTAGTATCCGGGGCTTGGAAGACCAGTACTTC.

V usage is TRBV5-5 and J usage is TRBJ2-7; TRBD1 matches at 7 bases. The CDR3 is 13 residues long. After removal of 4 bases from V and 4 bases from J, the junction contained 5 bases not matched to a gene. Germline CDR1 SGHKS, CDR2 YYEKEE (reference sequence). This chain's CDR3 is CASSVSRGYEQYF. The CDR3 nucleotides are TGTGCCAGCAGCGTATCCAGGGGGTACGAGCAGTACTTC.

The genes are TRBV29-1 and TRBJ1-1; unclear D gene. V was trimmed by 4 bases and J by 5 bases, leaving 17 bases between them. There are 14 residues in the CDR3. CDR1 SQVTM and CDR2 ANQGSEA come from the germline V gene. CDR3 protein: CSVVLLTVKTEAFF. CDR3 nucleotide sequence: TGCAGCGTTGTCCTTCTCACGGTCAAGACTGAAGCTTTCTTT.

This chain joins TRBV13 and TRBJ1-1, with D possibly TRBD1 on 5 matching bases. The CDR3 contains 15 residues. Germline V gene data show CDR1 as PRHDT and CDR2 as FYEKMQ (reference sequence). V gave up 0 bases and J gave up 9 bases, with 17 bases separating them. This CDR3 reads CASSLGQGTRQKAFF. The CDR3 bases are TGTGCCAGCAGCTTAGGGCAGGGAACCCGGCAAAAAGCTTTCTTT.

The J gene is TRBJ2-5, the V gene TRBV12-3 or TRBV12-4; D ambiguous. The CDR3 runs to 9 residues. V lost 7 bases and J lost 3, with 0 bases in between. This chain's CDR3 is CASKETQYF. CDR3 coding DNA: TGTGCCAGCAAAGAGACCCAGTACTTC.

This clone appeared a single time. This sequence joins TRBV12-5 and TRBJ1-1; D is perhaps TRBD1 (5 bases). This CDR3 contains 11 residues. V was trimmed by 2 bases and J by 11 bases, leaving 9 bases between them. CDR1 is LGHNT and CDR2 is FRNRAP in the germline V gene. CDR3 protein: CASGLWEGAFF. DNA for the CDR3: TGTGCTAGTGGTTTGTGGGAGGGGGCTTTCTTT.

The chain links TRBV11-3 to TRBJ2-5, with D uncertain. In germline, CDR1 is SGHNT, CDR2 YENEEA. This CDR3 contains 16 residues. With 1 base removed from V and 2 bases from J, the gap between germline ends came to 14 bases. CDR3 loop: CASSLGSGFGQETQYF. In nucleotides, the CDR3 is TGTGCCAGCAGCTTAGGGTCTGGGTTCGGGCAAGAGACCCAGTACTTC.

The chain couples TRBV7-5 to TRBJ1-5; the table's D call TRBD1 went unverified against the DNA. TRBV7-5 is a known pseudogene. This CDR3 has 15 amino acids. In DNA, the CDR3 is TGTGTCAGAAGCCTGACAGGGCACGGGAGTCAGCCCCAGCATTTT. Amino acid sequence: CVRSLTGHGSQPQHF.

This clone was found once. The CDR3 is CASSPPTPRATFF. CDR3 in DNA: TGTGCCAGCAGCCCACCTACACCCCGGGCGACTTTCTTT. The V call is TRBV12-3 or TRBV12-4, the J call TRBJ1-1; D is uncertain. V was pared by 6 bases and J by 12 bases, with 20 bases between. This CDR3 has 13 amino acids.

V is TRBV4-1 and J is TRBJ1-2; 11 bases agree with TRBD1. J lost 2 bases, V lost 6 bases, and 5 bases had no gene match. The V gene's germline CDR1 is MGHRA and CDR2 YSYEKL. This CDR3 region has 15 residues. DNA of the CDR3: TGCGCCAGCAGTACGGGACAGGGGGTAAACTATGGCTACACCTTC. It encodes CASSTGQGVNYGYTF.

The rearrangement links TRBV19 to TRBJ2-3, with 7 bases identical to TRBD2. This CDR3 has 17 amino acids. The J segment lost 1 base and the V segment lost 4 bases, leaving 11 bases of the junction unmatched. The germline V gene encodes CDR1 LNHDA and CDR2 SQIVND (reference sequence). This CDR3 is CASSNHLGGSRTDTQYF. CDR3 coding DNA: TGTGCCAGTAGTAACCATCTGGGGGGGTCTCGCACAGATACGCAGTATTTT.

The chain has TRBV5-5 and TRBJ2-5, with a tentative D call TRBD2 (7 bases). Germline V CDR1 and CDR2: SGHKS, YYEKEE (reference sequence). V shed 5 bases and J shed 3 bases, with 11 bases lying between them. CDR3 size: 13 residues. CDR3 sequence reads: CASSGGAKETQYF. Here the CDR3 DNA reads TGTGCCAGCAGTGGGGGGGCGAAAGAGACCCAGTACTTC.

This chain connects TRBV5-1 to TRBJ1-2; tentative D call: TRBD1 (5 bases). Germline V gene sequence: CDR1 SGHRS, CDR2 YFSETQ. The CDR3 is 14 residues long. The ends were cut back, 4 bases at V and 3 bases at J, with 13 bases in the middle. As DNA, the CDR3 is TGCGCCAGCAGCCCCTCGACAGTGGACTATGGCTACACCTTC. Protein: CASSPSTVDYGYTF.

This clone appeared a single time. V usage is TRBV12-3 or TRBV12-4 and J usage is TRBJ2-7; no clear D. CDR3 length: 12 amino acids. The ends were cut back, 2 bases at V and 6 bases at J, with 8 bases in the middle. CDR3 residues: CASSLNFAEQYF. The CDR3, as DNA: TGTGCCAGCAGTTTAAACTTCGCCGAGCAGTACTTC.

DNA of the CDR3: TGTGCCAGCAACAGGGGATTGGAAGAGACCCAGTACTTC. It yields the protein CASNRGLEETQYF. This chain connects TRBV2 to TRBJ2-5; 7 bases align to TRBD1. CDR1 is SNHLY and CDR2 is FYNNEI in the germline V gene. CDR3 length equals 13 residues. V lost 7 bases and J lost 3; bases outside the gene matches: 5.

The rearrangement joins TRBV11-1 to TRBJ2-7; possible D gene TRBD2, 6 bases. Germline CDR1 is SGHAT and CDR2 is FQDESV (reference sequence). This CDR3 region has 14 residues. The germline V and J ends were trimmed by 3 bases and 1 base, with 10 bases remaining between them. DNA for the CDR3: TGTGCCAGCAGCTTTAGGAGGGGATCCTACGAGCAGTACTTC. Translating it yields CASSFRRGSYEQYF.

This clone was picked up a small number of times. J is TRBJ1-6 and V is TRBV7-8; TRBD1 is a possible D gene (5 bases). The CDR3 sequence is 13 residues long. Germline V gives CDR1 SGHVS, CDR2 FQNEAQ. V was trimmed by 5 bases and J by 6 bases, leaving 8 bases between them. CDR3 coding DNA: TGTGCCAGCAGCACGGGACCTAATTCACCCCTCCACTTT. As protein: CASSTGPNSPLHF.

CDR3 coding DNA: TGTGCCAGCAGCTTAAGACCCACCGATACGCAGTATTTT. Its translation is CASSLRPTDTQYF. The chain employs TRBV7-2 and TRBJ2-3; unclear D gene. Trimming left V 2 bases short and J 6 bases short, with 9 bases between. CDR3 length: 13 residues. Germline loops: CDR1 SGHTA, CDR2 FQGNSA.

Points on this clone: Additional DNA sequences in this sample encode the identical CDR3. The chain is built from TRBV12-3 or TRBV12-4 and TRBJ2-3; D unresolved. This CDR3 region has 12 residues. V lost 2 bases to trimming and J lost 6 bases, with 6 bases between them. The CDR3 loop is CASSLPGDTQYF. CDR3 nucleotide sequence: TGTGCCAGCAGTTTACCTGGTGATACGCAGTATTTT.

This CDR3 is CATSTRLSNEKLFF. Here the CDR3 DNA reads TGTGCCACCAGCACCAGGCTTTCTAATGAAAAACTGTTTTTT. This sequence joins TRBV15 and TRBJ1-4, with D uncertain. CDR1 is LNHNV and CDR2 is YYDKDF in the germline V gene (reference sequence). Trimming left V 4 bases short and J 3 bases short, with 9 bases between. The CDR3 consists of 14 residues.

The chain has TRBV11-2 and TRBJ2-7; D unresolved. Germline-derived CDR1 and CDR2 are SGHAT and FQNNGV. The CDR3 extends over 14 amino acids. Trimming took 5 bases from V and 5 from J, leaving 16 bases between them. CDR3: CASSRSIGRDEQYF. In DNA, the CDR3 is TGTGCCAGCAGCCGTTCTATCGGTCGGGACGAGCAGTACTTC.

Only one count was recorded for this clone. This sequence joins TRBV7-2 and TRBJ1-6, with D uncertain. CDR1 is SGHTA, CDR2 FQGNSA, per germline. Trimming removed 3 bases from V and 0 bases from J, with 12 bases in between. The CDR3 is made up of 17 amino acids. This CDR3 reads CASSFHLPSSYNSPLHF. DNA of the CDR3: TGTGCCAGCAGCTTTCATTTACCCAGCTCCTATAATTCACCCCTCCACTTT. Looking up the rest from reference TRBV7-2 and TRBJ1-6 gives the full variable domain: GAGVSQSPSNKVTEKGKDVELRCDPISGHTALYWYRQSLGQGLEFLIYFQGNSAPDKSGLPSDRFSAERTGGSVSTLTIQRTQQEDSAVYLCASSFHLPSSYNSPLHFGNGTRLTVT.

The chain links TRBV6-5 to TRBJ2-6; D uncertain. Trimming pared 0 bases from V and 4 bases from J, leaving 7 bases between. This CDR3 comprises 15 residues. Looked up from germline, CDR1 is MNHEY and CDR2 is SVGAGI. The CDR3 loop reads CASSYSTGGANVLTF. In DNA form, the CDR3 reads TGTGCCAGCAGTTACTCTACGGGCGGGGCCAACGTCCTGACTTTC.

This rearrangement joins TRBV7-2 to TRBJ2-2; TRBD2 matches 11 bases. CDR1 and CDR2 (germline): SGHTA, FQGNSA. This CDR3 spans 17 amino acids. J was trimmed by 5 bases and V by 6 bases; bases with no gene match: 11. CDR3 in amino acids: CASRAIAGGPGTGELFF. DNA for the CDR3: TGTGCCAGCAGAGCTATAGCGGGGGGGCCAGGAACCGGGGAGCTGTTTTTT.

J is TRBJ2-7 and V is TRBV6-5, with D perhaps TRBD1 (7 bases). V shed 2 bases and J shed 3 bases, with 17 bases lying between them. Germline V gene data show CDR1 as MNHEY and CDR2 as SVGAGI. This CDR3 has 16 residues. In nucleotides, the CDR3 is TGTGCCAGCAGTTACGAAACAGGGGCGGGAAGCTACGAGCAGTACTTC. It translates to CASSYETGAGSYEQYF.

This chain connects TRBV9 to TRBJ1-3; perhaps TRBD1 as D (5 bases). V gave up 3 bases and J gave up 1 base, with 11 bases separating them. Germline assignment: CDR1 SGDLS and CDR2 YYNGEE. The CDR3 sequence is 15 residues long. The CDR3 sequence is CASSDQGTSGNTIYF. The CDR3 DNA follows: TGTGCCAGCAGCGATCAGGGAACATCTGGAAACACCATATATTTT.

CDR3 sequence: CASRNLWGPGDIQYF. CDR3 sequence (DNA): TGCGCCAGCAGGAACCTTTGGGGGCCAGGCGACATTCAGTACTTC. The J gene is TRBJ2-4, the V gene TRBV10-2; D might be TRBD1 (6 bases). The CDR3 covers 15 residues. The germline V and J ends were trimmed by 6 bases and 8 bases, with 20 bases remaining between them. Germline V CDR1 and CDR2: WSHSY, SAAADI.